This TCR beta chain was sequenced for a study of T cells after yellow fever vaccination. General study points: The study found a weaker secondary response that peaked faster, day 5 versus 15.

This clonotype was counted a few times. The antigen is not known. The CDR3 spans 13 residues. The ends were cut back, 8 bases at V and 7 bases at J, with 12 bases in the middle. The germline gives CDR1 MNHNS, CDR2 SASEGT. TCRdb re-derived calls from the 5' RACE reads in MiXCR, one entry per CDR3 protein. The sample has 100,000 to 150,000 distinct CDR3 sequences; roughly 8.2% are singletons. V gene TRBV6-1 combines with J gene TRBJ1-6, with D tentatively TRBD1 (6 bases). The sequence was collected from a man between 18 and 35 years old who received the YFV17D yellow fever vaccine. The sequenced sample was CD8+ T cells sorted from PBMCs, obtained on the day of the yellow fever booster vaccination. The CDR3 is CASYRVGNSPLHF. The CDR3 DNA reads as TGTGCCAGCTACAGGGTAGGGAATTCACCCCTCCACTTT.